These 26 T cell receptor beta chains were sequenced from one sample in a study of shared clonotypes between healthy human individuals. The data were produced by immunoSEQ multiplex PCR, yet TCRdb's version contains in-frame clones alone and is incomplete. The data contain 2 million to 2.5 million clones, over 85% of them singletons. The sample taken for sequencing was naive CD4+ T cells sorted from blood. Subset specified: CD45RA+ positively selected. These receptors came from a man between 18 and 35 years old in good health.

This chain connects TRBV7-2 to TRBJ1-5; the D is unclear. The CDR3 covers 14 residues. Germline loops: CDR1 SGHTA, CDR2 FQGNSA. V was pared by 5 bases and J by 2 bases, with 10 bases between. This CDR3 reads CASSPDAGNQPQHF. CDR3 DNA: TGTGCCAGCAGCCCGGACGCAGGCAATCAGCCCCAGCATTTT. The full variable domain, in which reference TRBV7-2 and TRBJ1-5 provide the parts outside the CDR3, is GAGVSQSPSNKVTEKGKDVELRCDPISGHTALYWYRQSLGQGLEFLIYFQGNSAPDKSGLPSDRFSAERTGGSVSTLTIQRTQQEDSAVYLCASSPDAGNQPQHFGDGTRLSIL.

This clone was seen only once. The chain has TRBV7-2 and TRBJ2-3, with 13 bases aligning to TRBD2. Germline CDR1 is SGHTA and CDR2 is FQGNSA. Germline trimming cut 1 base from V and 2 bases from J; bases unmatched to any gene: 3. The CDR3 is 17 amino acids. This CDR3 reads CASSLGGLAGATDTQYF. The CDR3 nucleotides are TGTGCCAGCAGCTTAGGTGGACTAGCGGGAGCCACAGATACGCAGTATTTT.

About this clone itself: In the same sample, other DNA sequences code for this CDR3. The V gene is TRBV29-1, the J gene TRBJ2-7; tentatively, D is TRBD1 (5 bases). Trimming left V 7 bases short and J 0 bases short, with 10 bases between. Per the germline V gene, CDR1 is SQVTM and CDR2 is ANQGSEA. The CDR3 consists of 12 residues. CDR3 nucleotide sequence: TGCAGCGCCTCGCAGGGCTCCTACGAGCAGTACTTC. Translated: CSASQGSYEQYF.

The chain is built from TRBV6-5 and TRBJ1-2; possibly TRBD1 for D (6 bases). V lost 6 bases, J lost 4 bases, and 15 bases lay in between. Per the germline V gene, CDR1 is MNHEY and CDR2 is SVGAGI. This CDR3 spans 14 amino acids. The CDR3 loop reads CASREGGTFYGYTF. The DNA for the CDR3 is TGTGCCAGCAGGGAAGGGGGGACCTTCTATGGCTACACCTTC.

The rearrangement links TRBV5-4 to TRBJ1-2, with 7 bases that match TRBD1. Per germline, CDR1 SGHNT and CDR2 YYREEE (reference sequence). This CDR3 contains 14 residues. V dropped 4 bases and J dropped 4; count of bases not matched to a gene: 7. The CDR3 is CASSLGTDFYGYTF. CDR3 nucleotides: TGTGCCAGCAGCCTCGGGACAGACTTCTATGGCTACACCTTC.

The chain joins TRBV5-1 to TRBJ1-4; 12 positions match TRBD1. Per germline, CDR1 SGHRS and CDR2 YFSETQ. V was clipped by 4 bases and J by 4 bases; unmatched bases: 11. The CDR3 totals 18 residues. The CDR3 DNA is TGCGCCAGCAGCCCGAAACCGGGACAGGGGGCGGGTAATGAAAAACTGTTTTTT. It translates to CASSPKPGQGAGNEKLFF.

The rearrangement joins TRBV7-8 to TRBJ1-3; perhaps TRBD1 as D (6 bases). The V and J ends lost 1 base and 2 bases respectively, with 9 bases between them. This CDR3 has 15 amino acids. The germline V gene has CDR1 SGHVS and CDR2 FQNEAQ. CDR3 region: CASSLVDRTGNTIYF. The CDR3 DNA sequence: TGTGCCAGCAGCTTAGTTGACAGGACTGGAAACACCATATATTTT. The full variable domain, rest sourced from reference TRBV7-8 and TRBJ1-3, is GAGVSQSPRYKVAKRGQDVALRCDPISGHVSLFWYQQALGQGPEFLTYFQNEAQLDKSGLPSDRFFAERPEGSVSTLKIQRTQQEDSAVYLCASSLVDRTGNTIYFGEGSWLTVV.

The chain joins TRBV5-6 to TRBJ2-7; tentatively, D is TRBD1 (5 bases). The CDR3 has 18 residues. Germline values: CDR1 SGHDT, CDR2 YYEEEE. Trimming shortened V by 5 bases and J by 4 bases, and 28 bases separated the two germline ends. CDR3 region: CASSAVPTRAGFSYEQYF. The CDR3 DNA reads TGTGCCAGCAGTGCCGTGCCGACCCGGGCAGGGTTCTCATACGAGCAGTACTTC.

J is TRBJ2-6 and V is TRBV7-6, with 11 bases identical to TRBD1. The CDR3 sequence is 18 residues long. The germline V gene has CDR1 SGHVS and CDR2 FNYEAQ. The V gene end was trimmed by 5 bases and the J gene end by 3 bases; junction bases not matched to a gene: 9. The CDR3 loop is CASSPRTGGSSGANVLTF. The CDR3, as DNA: TGTGCCAGCAGCCCCAGGACAGGGGGCTCTAGTGGGGCCAACGTCCTGACTTTC.

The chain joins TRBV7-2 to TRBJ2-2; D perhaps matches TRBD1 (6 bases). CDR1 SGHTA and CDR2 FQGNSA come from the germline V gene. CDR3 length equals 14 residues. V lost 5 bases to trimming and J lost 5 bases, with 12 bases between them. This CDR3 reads CASSGLGTTGELFF. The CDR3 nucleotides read TGTGCCAGCAGCGGACTCGGGACAACCGGGGAGCTGTTTTTT.

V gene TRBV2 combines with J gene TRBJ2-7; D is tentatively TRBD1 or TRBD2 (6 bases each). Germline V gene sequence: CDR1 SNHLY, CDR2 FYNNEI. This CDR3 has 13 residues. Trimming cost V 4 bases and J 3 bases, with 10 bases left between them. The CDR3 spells CASSGLGGYEQYF. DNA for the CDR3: TGTGCCAGCAGTGGACTAGGGGGCTACGAGCAGTACTTC.

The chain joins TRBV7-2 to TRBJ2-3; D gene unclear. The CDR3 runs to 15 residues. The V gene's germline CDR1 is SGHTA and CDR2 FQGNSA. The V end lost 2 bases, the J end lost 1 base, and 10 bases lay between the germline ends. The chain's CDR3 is CASSLNQAGTDTQYF. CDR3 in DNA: TGTGCCAGCAGCTTAAATCAGGCAGGCACAGATACGCAGTATTTT.

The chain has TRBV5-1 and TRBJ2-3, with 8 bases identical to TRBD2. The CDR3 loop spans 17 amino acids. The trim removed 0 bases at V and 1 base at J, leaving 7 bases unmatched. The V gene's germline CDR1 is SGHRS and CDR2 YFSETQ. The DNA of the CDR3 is TGCGCCAGCAGCTTGGAAGCCCTCGGGGGGGGCACAGATACGCAGTATTTT. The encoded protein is CASSLEALGGGTDTQYF.

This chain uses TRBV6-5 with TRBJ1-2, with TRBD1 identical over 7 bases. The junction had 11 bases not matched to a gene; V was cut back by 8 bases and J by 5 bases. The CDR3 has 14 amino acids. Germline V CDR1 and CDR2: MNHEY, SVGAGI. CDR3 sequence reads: CASRKPGQTYGYTF. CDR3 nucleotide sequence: TGTGCCAGCCGGAAACCGGGACAGACATATGGCTACACCTTC.

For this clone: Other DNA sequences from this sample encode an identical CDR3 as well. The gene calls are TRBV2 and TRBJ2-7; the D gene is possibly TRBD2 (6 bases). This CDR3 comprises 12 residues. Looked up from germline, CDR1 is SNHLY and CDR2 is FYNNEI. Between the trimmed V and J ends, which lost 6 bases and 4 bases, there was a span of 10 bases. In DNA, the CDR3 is TGTGCCAGCAGCCAAGCGGGTTACGAGCAGTACTTC. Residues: CASSQAGYEQYF. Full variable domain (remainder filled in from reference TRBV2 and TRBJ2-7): EPEVTQTPSHQVTQMGQEVILRCVPISNHLYFYWYRQILGQKVEFLVSFYNNEISEKSEIFDDQFSVERPDGSNFTLKIRSTKLEDSAMYFCASSQAGYEQYFGPGTRLTVT.

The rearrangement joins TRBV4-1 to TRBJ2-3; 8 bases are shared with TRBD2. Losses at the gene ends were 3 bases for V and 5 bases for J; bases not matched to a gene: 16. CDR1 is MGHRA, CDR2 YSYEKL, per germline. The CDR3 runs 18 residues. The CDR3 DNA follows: TGCGCCAGCAGCCAGGTGGAAAGGTCCGGGACTAGTGGAGATACGCAGTATTTT. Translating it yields CASSQVERSGTSGDTQYF.

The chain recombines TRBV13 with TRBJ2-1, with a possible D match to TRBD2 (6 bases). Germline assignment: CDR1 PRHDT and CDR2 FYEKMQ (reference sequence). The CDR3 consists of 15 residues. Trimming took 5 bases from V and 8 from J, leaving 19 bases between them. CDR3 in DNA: TGTGCCAGCAGCCTGCGACTAGATCCCGTACATGAGCAGTTCTTC. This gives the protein CASSLRLDPVHEQFF.

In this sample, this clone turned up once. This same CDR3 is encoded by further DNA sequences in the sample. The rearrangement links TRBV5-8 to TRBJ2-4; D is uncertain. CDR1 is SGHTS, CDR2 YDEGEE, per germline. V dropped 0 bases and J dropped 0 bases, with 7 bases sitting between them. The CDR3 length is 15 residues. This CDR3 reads CASSLEVLAKNIQYF. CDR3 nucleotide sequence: TGTGCCAGCAGCTTGGAGGTACTAGCCAAAAACATTCAGTACTTC.

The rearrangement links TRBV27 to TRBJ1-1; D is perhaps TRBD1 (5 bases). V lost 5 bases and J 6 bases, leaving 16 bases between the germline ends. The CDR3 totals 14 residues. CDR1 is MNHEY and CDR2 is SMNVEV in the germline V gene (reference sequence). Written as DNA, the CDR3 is TGTGCCAGCAGTCCGCTGGGGGGAGGGGCTGAAGCTTTCTTT. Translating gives CASSPLGGGAEAFF.

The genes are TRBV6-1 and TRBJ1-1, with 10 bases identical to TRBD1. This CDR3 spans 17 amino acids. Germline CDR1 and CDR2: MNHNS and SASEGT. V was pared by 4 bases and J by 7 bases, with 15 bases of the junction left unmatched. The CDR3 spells CASSASSGQGWRNEAFF. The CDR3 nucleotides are TGTGCCAGCAGTGCAAGTTCGGGACAGGGGTGGAGAAATGAAGCTTTCTTT.

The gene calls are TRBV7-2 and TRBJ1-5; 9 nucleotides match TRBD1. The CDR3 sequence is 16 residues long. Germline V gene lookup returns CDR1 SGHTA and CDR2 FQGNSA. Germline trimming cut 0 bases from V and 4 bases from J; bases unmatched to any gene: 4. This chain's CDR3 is CASSLAPGTGNQPQHF. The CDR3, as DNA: TGTGCCAGCAGCTTAGCGCCCGGGACAGGGAATCAGCCCCAGCATTTT. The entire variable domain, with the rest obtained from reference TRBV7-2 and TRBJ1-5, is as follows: GAGVSQSPSNKVTEKGKDVELRCDPISGHTALYWYRQSLGQGLEFLIYFQGNSAPDKSGLPSDRFSAERTGGSVSTLTIQRTQQEDSAVYLCASSLAPGTGNQPQHFGDGTRLSIL.

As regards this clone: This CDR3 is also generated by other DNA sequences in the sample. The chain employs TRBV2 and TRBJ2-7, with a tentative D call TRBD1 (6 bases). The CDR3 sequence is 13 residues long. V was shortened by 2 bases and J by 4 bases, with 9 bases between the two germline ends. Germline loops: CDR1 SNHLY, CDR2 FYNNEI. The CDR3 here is CASSEQGSYEQYF. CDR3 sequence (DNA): TGTGCCAGCAGTGAACAGGGGTCTTACGAGCAGTACTTC. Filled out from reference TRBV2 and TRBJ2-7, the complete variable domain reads EPEVTQTPSHQVTQMGQEVILRCVPISNHLYFYWYRQILGQKVEFLVSFYNNEISEKSEIFDDQFSVERPDGSNFTLKIRSTKLEDSAMYFCASSEQGSYEQYFGPGTRLTVT.

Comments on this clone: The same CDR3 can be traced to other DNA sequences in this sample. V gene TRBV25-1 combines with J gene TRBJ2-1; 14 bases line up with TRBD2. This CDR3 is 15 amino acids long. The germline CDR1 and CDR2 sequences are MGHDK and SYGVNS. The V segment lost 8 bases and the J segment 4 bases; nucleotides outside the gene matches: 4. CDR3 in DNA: TGTGCCAGCTCGGGACTAGCGGGGGTGTACAATGAGCAGTTCTTC. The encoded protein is CASSGLAGVYNEQFF.

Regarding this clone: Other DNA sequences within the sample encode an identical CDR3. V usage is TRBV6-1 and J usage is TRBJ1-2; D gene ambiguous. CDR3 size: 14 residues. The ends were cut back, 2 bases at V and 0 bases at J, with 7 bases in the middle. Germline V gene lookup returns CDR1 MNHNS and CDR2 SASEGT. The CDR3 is CASSETGTNYGYTF. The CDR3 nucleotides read TGTGCCAGCAGTGAAACCGGGACTAACTATGGCTACACCTTC.

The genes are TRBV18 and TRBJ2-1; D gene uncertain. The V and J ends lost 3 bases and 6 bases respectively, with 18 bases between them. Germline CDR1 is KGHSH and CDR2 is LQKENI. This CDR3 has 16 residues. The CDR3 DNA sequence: TGTGCCAGCTCACCGCCACTCCGAGGAAACGGCAATGAGCAGTTCTTC. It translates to CASSPPLRGNGNEQFF.

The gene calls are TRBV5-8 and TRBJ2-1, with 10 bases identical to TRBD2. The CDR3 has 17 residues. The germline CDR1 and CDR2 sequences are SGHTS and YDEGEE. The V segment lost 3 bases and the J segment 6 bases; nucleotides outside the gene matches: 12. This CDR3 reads CASSYMITSGDPNEQFF. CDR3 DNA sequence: TGTGCCAGCAGCTATATGATAACTAGCGGGGATCCCAATGAGCAGTTCTTC.